The clone carrying this T cell receptor (beta chain) was seen ten or more times. Its antigen remains unknown. Authors of the study amplified TCR beta CDR3 regions from RNA transcripts. TCR CDR3 regions were first amplified by RT-PCR with HTBI primers. One entry per CDR3 protein, called by TCRdb with MiXCR from the multiplex PCR reads. Of fewer than 350,000 distinct CDR3 sequences listed, 10% to 15% are singletons. Germline V gives CDR1 SQVTM, CDR2 ANQGSEA. CDR3 length: 14 amino acids. Between the trimmed V and J ends, which lost 4 bases and 3 bases, there was a span of 12 bases. This record belongs to a study of T cells in Graves' hyperthyroidism and ophthalmopathy. Overall study findings and caveats: Ophthalmopathy was predicted by the model a median of approximately six months ahead of onset. Within blood appeared most thyroid clonotypes that had expanded above 0.001.

This clonotype was sampled from a woman in her 30s with Graves' hyperthyroidism that later progressed to Graves' ophthalmopathy. The chain recombines TRBV29-1 with TRBJ1-4; D gene unclear. The sample consisted of blood. The CDR3 nucleotides are TGCAGCGTTGCGTCCCCGGCGGCTAATGAAAAACTGTTTTTT. Amino acid sequence: CSVASPAANEKLFF.